These 27 T cell receptor beta chains were sequenced from one sample in a study of T cell repertoires in cytomegalovirus infection (dated by TCRdb to the late 2010s). The sample's treatment or condition label is to be understood as: in vitro stimulation with specific CMV peptide epitopes to enrich CMV-specific T cells. No antigens are known for them. Sequencer: Illumina HiSeq 1500. Through fastp at Q25 and MiXCR, TCRdb rebuilt clones from the public reads, retaining in-frame beta chains. For every CDR3 protein sequence, its rows merge into one entry that carries the most common genes and DNA. Recorded for this sample are some 500,000 distinct CDR3 sequences; around a third of them occurred a single time. The ten most abundant clones make up roughly 15% of the sample. The sequenced sample was cultured PBMCs, obtained from culture after CMV antigen stimulation. These TCRs come from a human donor in good health (CMV status not recorded). Some clones in this sample may be carry-over from other donors' samples.

V usage is TRBV12-3 or TRBV12-4 and J usage is TRBJ1-1; D is unresolved. The CDR3 has 13 amino acids. The ends were cut back, 5 bases at V and 3 bases at J, with 10 bases in the middle. In DNA, the CDR3 is TGTGCCAGCAGTCCATGGGCGGACACTGAAGCTTTCTTT. Translation gives CASSPWADTEAFF.

CDR3 sequence reads: CASSLGTVFDEQYF. The DNA for the CDR3 is TGTGCCAGCAGCTTGGGGACAGTCTTCGACGAGCAGTACTTC. The chain combines TRBV7-9 with TRBJ2-7; 7 bases line up with TRBD1. V lost 3 bases and J lost 5; bases outside the gene matches: 7. The germline V gene encodes CDR1 SEHNR and CDR2 FQNEAQ (reference sequence). CDR3 length equals 14 residues.

In this sample, this clonotype turned up once. The V and J genes are TRBV28 and TRBJ2-3, with a tentative D call TRBD1 (6 bases). This CDR3 is built from 14 residues. Trimming shortened V by 5 bases and J by 4 bases, and 13 bases separated the two germline ends. Per germline, CDR1 MDHEN and CDR2 SYDVKM. The CDR3 DNA is TGTGCCAGCAGTATCACGACAGGCGCAGATACGCAGTATTTT. Translating gives CASSITTGADTQYF. The variable domain in full, completed from reference TRBV28 and TRBJ2-3, reads DVKVTQSSRYLVKRTGEKVFLECVQDMDHENMFWYRQDPGLGLRLIYFSYDVKMKEKGDIPEGYSVSREKKERFSLILESASTNQTSMYLCASSITTGADTQYFGPGTRLTVL.

The J gene is TRBJ2-2, the V gene TRBV29-1, with D possibly TRBD1 on 6 matching bases. This CDR3 is 12 amino acids long. Germline loops: CDR1 SQVTM, CDR2 ANQGSEA. The ends were cut back, 8 bases at V and 4 bases at J, with 11 bases in the middle. The CDR3 nucleotides are TGCAGCTCCCAAGGGGGCACCGGGGAGCTGTTTTTT. Translated, it gives CSSQGGTGELFF.

The chain couples TRBV6-8 to TRBJ2-3; 8 nucleotides line up with TRBD2. After removal of 6 bases from V and 0 bases from J, the junction contained 8 bases not matched to a gene. This CDR3 is 16 amino acids long. The V gene's germline CDR1 is MNHGY and CDR2 SAAAGT. The CDR3 sequence is CASSERVAGSTDTQYF. The CDR3 nucleotides are TGTGCCAGCAGCGAGAGAGTAGCGGGGAGCACAGATACGCAGTATTTT.

The chain employs TRBV4-1 and TRBJ1-2, with D uncertain. Germline V CDR1 and CDR2: MGHRA, YSYEKL. This CDR3 contains 14 residues. V shed 3 bases and J shed 3 bases, with 11 bases lying between them. This chain's CDR3 is CASSHTTTYYGYTF. As DNA, the CDR3 is TGCGCCAGCAGCCACACCACGACCTACTATGGCTACACCTTC.

The chain has TRBV28 and TRBJ2-3, with 13 bases matching TRBD2. Per germline, CDR1 MDHEN and CDR2 SYDVKM. The CDR3 is 17 amino acids. V trimming: 5 bases; J trimming: 5 bases; junction bases outside the gene matches: 10. The CDR3 DNA reads as TGTGCCAGCAGTACCTGGACTAGCGGGAGAGGGGGAGATACGCAGTATTTT. It codes for CASSTWTSGRGGDTQYF.

In its sample, this clonotype was seen a few times. The chain uses TRBV4-3 and TRBJ2-2; D unresolved. The ends were cut back, 1 base at V and 7 bases at J, with 4 bases in the middle. The CDR3 loop spans 12 amino acids. The germline CDR1 and CDR2 sequences are LGHNA and YSLEER. CDR3 in amino acids: CASSQVGGELFF. CDR3 DNA: TGCGCCAGCAGCCAAGTGGGCGGGGAGCTGTTTTTT.

This clonotype has just a few counts. The chain has TRBV5-1 and TRBJ2-7; 7 bases are a match to TRBD1. The CDR3 has 16 residues. V lost 4 bases to trimming and J lost 2 bases; unmatched junction nucleotides: 12. The V gene's germline CDR1 is SGHRS and CDR2 YFSETQ. Here the CDR3 reads CASSLQAGTVTYEQYF. The CDR3 nucleotides are TGCGCCAGCAGCCTCCAGGCCGGGACAGTTACCTACGAGCAGTACTTC.

The chain uses TRBV20-1 and TRBJ2-7; the D is unclear. This CDR3 has 11 amino acids. V was pared by 3 bases and J by 5 bases, with 8 bases between. The germline gives CDR1 DFQATT, CDR2 SNEGSKA (reference sequence). Here the CDR3 DNA reads TGCAGTGCTAGTTCTTGGAACGAGCAGTACGTC. This gives the protein CSASSWNEQYV.

This clonotype has only a few counts. In DNA, the CDR3 is TGTGCCAGCAGCCGGGGCCCCGGGGCCAACGTCCTGACTTTC. Its protein product is CASSRGPGANVLTF. The chain combines TRBV7-9 with TRBJ2-6; D is tentatively TRBD1 or TRBD2 (5 bases each). The germline CDR1 and CDR2 sequences are SEHNR and FQNEAQ (reference sequence). This CDR3 region has 14 residues. V gave up 5 bases and J gave up 4 bases, with 9 bases separating them. The variable domain in full, completed from reference TRBV7-9 and TRBJ2-6, reads DTGVSQNPRHKITKRGQNVTFRCDPISEHNRLYWYRQTLGQGPEFLTYFQNEAQLEKSRLLSDRFSAERPKGSFSTLEIQRTEQGDSAMYLCASSRGPGANVLTFGAGSRLTVL.

The rearrangement links TRBV12-3 or TRBV12-4 to TRBJ2-3; TRBD1 might be the D (6 bases). The V end lost 3 bases, the J end lost 2 bases, and 9 bases lay between the germline ends. There are 14 residues in the CDR3. CDR3 in amino acids: CASSLGHLTDTQYF. The CDR3 DNA is TGTGCCAGCAGTTTGGGACATCTCACAGATACGCAGTATTTT.

This clonotype appeared a few times. The V gene is TRBV20-1, the J gene TRBJ1-5, with D tentatively TRBD1 (6 bases). The CDR3 spans 14 residues. Looked up from germline, CDR1 is DFQATT and CDR2 is SNEGSKA (reference sequence). The V end lost 5 bases, the J end lost 0 bases, and 11 bases lay between the germline ends. The CDR3: CSAGGHLSNQPQHF. CDR3 nucleotides: TGCAGTGCTGGGGGACACCTTAGCAATCAGCCCCAGCATTTT.

This clonotype has a single count. The chain combines TRBV11-2 with TRBJ1-1; TRBD1 matches at 10 bases. The length of the CDR3 is 16 residues. The J segment lost 6 bases and the V segment lost 1 base, leaving 8 bases of the junction unmatched. Germline V lookup: CDR1 SGHAT, CDR2 FQNNGV. The CDR3 region is CASSLATGTGAAEAFF. DNA for the CDR3: TGTGCCAGCAGCTTAGCTACTGGGACAGGGGCCGCTGAAGCTTTCTTT.

V gene TRBV7-9 combines with J gene TRBJ1-2; D is uncertain. This CDR3 has 13 residues. The V and J ends lost 6 bases and 4 bases respectively, with 12 bases between them. The germline V gene encodes CDR1 SEHNR and CDR2 FQNEAQ (reference sequence). Here the CDR3 DNA reads TGTGCCAGCAGTTCTTCTGGAGTCTATGGCTACACCTTC. It translates to CASSSSGVYGYTF.

Ten or more counts support this clonotype. The DNA for the CDR3 is TGTGCCAGCAGGAGAGACACCCATAATGCCTATAATTCACCCCTCCACTTT. It yields the protein CASRRDTHNAYNSPLHF. The chain is built from TRBV7-2 and TRBJ1-6; D call uncertain. The CDR3 length is 17 residues. Looked up from germline, CDR1 is SGHTA and CDR2 is FQGNSA. V lost 6 bases to trimming and J lost 2 bases, with 17 bases between them.

This chain uses TRBV28 with TRBJ2-1, with 8 bases that match TRBD2. Trimming took 10 bases from V and 1 from J; bases not matched to a gene: 15. Germline V gene data show CDR1 as MDHEN and CDR2 as SYDVKM. The CDR3 sequence is 17 residues long. CDR3: CATNSRSGRKSYNEQFF. The CDR3 bases are TGTGCCACCAACTCAAGAAGCGGGAGAAAATCCTACAATGAGCAGTTCTTC.

This chain uses TRBV12-3 or TRBV12-4 with TRBJ1-2; no clear D. Trimming left V 3 bases short and J 1 base short, with 6 bases between. The CDR3 sequence is 13 residues long. The CDR3 is CASSFLGNYGYTF. CDR3 coding DNA: TGTGCCAGCAGTTTTCTGGGTAACTATGGCTACACCTTC.

The rearrangement uses TRBV9 and TRBJ2-2, with 8 bases matching TRBD2. Germline assignment: CDR1 SGDLS and CDR2 YYNGEE. This CDR3 is built from 16 residues. V lost 2 bases and J lost 7; bases outside the gene matches: 10. As DNA, the CDR3 is TGTGCCAGCAGCGTCCGGGGAAGCGGGAGCGGCGGGGAGCTGTTTTTT. This sequence encodes CASSVRGSGSGGELFF.

This clonotype has just a few counts. The rearrangement joins TRBV4-3 to TRBJ2-2, with 14 bases lining up with TRBD2. Germline V CDR1 and CDR2: LGHNA, YSLEER. The CDR3 covers 20 residues. V gave up 1 base and J gave up 3 bases; unmatched junction bases: 10. The CDR3 sequence: CASSQATGTSGSGDTGELFF. In DNA, the CDR3 is TGCGCCAGCAGCCAAGCGACCGGGACTAGCGGGAGTGGGGACACCGGGGAGCTGTTTTTT.

The V call is TRBV28, the J call TRBJ1-5, with a tentative D call TRBD1 (6 bases). CDR3 length: 15 amino acids. The V and J ends lost 4 bases and 7 bases respectively, with 17 bases between them. The germline CDR1 and CDR2 sequences are MDHEN and SYDVKM. The CDR3 nucleotides read TGTGCCAGCAGTTCAGCGGGAGGGGGTGAGCAGCCCCAGCATTTT. Its protein product is CASSSAGGGEQPQHF.

This clonotype has a handful of counts. The chain joins TRBV29-1 to TRBJ2-7; D is possibly TRBD1 (6 bases). CDR1 and CDR2 (germline): SQVTM, ANQGSEA. V was cut by 4 bases and J by 2 bases, with 6 bases left in between. This CDR3 is built from 11 residues. The CDR3 is CSVGTAYEQYF. In DNA, the CDR3 is TGCAGCGTTGGGACAGCCTACGAGCAGTACTTC.

The rearrangement joins TRBV6-2 or TRBV6-3 to TRBJ2-5; TRBD1 matches 9 bases. Germline values: CDR1 MNHEY, CDR2 SVGEGT. The CDR3 is 15 amino acids. Trimming at V came to 2 bases and at J to 5 bases, leaving 6 bases not matched to a gene. The CDR3 protein is CASSYRDRVRETQYF. CDR3 coding DNA: TGTGCCAGCAGTTACCGGGACAGGGTACGGGAGACCCAGTACTTC.

The V gene is TRBV11-2, the J gene TRBJ1-4, with D possibly TRBD1 on 6 matching bases. The germline V gene encodes CDR1 SGHAT and CDR2 FQNNGV. CDR3 length equals 16 residues. V gave up 4 bases and J gave up 0 bases, with 12 bases separating them. The CDR3 DNA is TGTGCCAGCAGCTATCGGGGGGCGCCAACTAATGAAAAACTGTTTTTT. Translation gives CASSYRGAPTNEKLFF.

V is TRBV20-1 and J is TRBJ2-1, with 7 bases identical to TRBD2. Unmatched junction bases numbered 19, after V lost 6 bases and J lost 8 bases. The CDR3 loop spans 16 amino acids. The germline CDR1 and CDR2 sequences are DFQATT and SNEGSKA (reference sequence). CDR3 residues: CSATTYLGGRNYEQFF. CDR3 DNA sequence: TGCAGTGCGACTACCTACCTCGGGGGGAGGAACTATGAGCAGTTCTTC.

The CDR3 nucleotides read TGTGCCAGCAGAGGGGCAGGTTCTTACCAAGAGACCCAGTACTTC. Its translation: CASRGAGSYQETQYF. The V and J genes are TRBV11-2 and TRBJ2-5; perhaps TRBD1 as D (5 bases). Germline V gives CDR1 SGHAT, CDR2 FQNNGV. The CDR3 runs to 15 residues. Trimming shortened V by 6 bases and J by 0 bases, and 14 bases separated the two germline ends. Full variable domain (missing parts from reference TRBV11-2 and TRBJ2-5): EAGVAQSPRYKIIEKRQSVAFWCNPISGHATLYWYQQILGQGPKLLIQFQNNGVVDDSQLPKDRFSAERLKGVDSTLKIQPAKLEDSAVYLCASRGAGSYQETQYFGPGTRLLVL.

Ten or more counts support this clonotype. This CDR3 is CASSLHGLAGAPFF. The CDR3 DNA reads TGTGCCAGCAGCCTCCACGGACTAGCGGGAGCTCCGTTCTTC. The chain combines TRBV7-9 with TRBJ2-1, with 13 bases matching TRBD2. The CDR3 is made up of 14 amino acids. CDR1 is SEHNR and CDR2 is FQNEAQ in the germline V gene (reference sequence). V was clipped by 5 bases and J by 15 bases; unmatched bases: 10.